A selection of T cell receptor beta chains follows, all from one sample in a study of CD8 T cells in ankylosing spondylitis. Via MiXCR, TCRdb re-called the 5' RACE reads, giving one row per CDR3 protein. Counted here are some 220,000 distinct CDR3 sequences, under 12% occurring once; the ten biggest clones make up 2% to 3%. Sequencing input: blood, either unsorted or a sorted T cell fraction (not recorded which). These receptor sequences come from a male donor with ankylosing spondylitis or in good health (not recorded which). Both conserved end residues are trimmed from each CDR3.

J gene: TRBJ1-3
V gene: TRBV9
CDR3 protein: ASSRDRLGNTIY

J gene: TRBJ1-5
V gene: TRBV10-3
CDR3 protein: AISPTGQGGRPQH

J gene: TRBJ2-1
V gene: TRBV7-2
CDR3 protein: ASSTWEGSYNEQF

J gene: TRBJ1-4
V gene: TRBV5-1
CDR3 protein: ASSLGQTTTNEKLF

J gene: TRBJ1-4
V gene: TRBV7-9
CDR3 protein: ASSPQRGDEKLF

J gene: TRBJ2-7
V gene: TRBV10-3
CDR3 protein: AISEGLAVSYEQY

J gene: TRBJ2-7
V gene: TRBV30
CDR3 protein: AWRKIGNEQY

J gene: TRBJ2-1
V gene: TRBV12-3/TRBV12-4
CDR3 protein: VTTPIRGDDEQF

J gene: TRBJ2-6
V gene: TRBV29-1
CDR3 protein: SAQSGANVLT

J gene: TRBJ1-2
V gene: TRBV10-3
CDR3 protein: AISESIVGRDSANYGYT

J gene: TRBJ1-3
V gene: TRBV2
CDR3 protein: ASSESGTGGNTIY

J gene: TRBJ2-1
V gene: TRBV9
CDR3 protein: ASSATSGRSYNEQF

J gene: TRBJ2-5
V gene: TRBV27
CDR3 protein: ASSFRLGDGVGETQY

J gene: TRBJ2-2
V gene: TRBV6-1
CDR3 protein: ASSSGDLTGELF